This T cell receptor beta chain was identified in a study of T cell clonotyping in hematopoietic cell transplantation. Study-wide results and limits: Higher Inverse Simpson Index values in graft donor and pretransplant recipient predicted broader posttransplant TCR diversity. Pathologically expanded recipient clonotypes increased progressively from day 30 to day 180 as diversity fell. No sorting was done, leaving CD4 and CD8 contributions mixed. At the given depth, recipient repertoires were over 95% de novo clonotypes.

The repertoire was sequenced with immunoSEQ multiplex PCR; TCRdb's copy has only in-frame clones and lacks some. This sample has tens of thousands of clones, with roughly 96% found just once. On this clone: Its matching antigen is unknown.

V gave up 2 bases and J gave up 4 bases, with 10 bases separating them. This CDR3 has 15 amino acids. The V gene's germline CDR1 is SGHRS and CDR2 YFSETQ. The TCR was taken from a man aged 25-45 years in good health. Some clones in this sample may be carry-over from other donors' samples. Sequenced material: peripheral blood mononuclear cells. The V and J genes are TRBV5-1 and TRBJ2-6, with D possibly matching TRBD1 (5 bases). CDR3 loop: CASSFRVGGANVLTF. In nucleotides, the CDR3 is TGCGCCAGCAGCTTCAGGGTGGGAGGGGCCAACGTCCTGACTTTC.